Listed below are T cell receptor beta chains from one sample, sequenced in a study of low-dose radiotherapy and immunotherapy resistance in tumors. TCRdb ran MiXCR on the reads and lists one entry per CDR3 protein. The top ten clones hold roughly 8.2% of a sample with over 50,000 distinct CDR3 sequences, around a third of them seen once. Sequenced material: PBMCs, taken after low-dose radiotherapy plus immunotherapy. Every receptor here comes from a male donor with rectosigmoid adenocarcinoma. CDR3s include the opening cysteine and the closing phenylalanine or tryptophan. A D gene is named only where the DNA matches it firmly. The size field is filled for only some rows; it gives once, few, many or a size class.

clone_size j_call d_call v_call cdr3_nt cdr3_aa
- TRBJ1-3 TRBD1 TRBV6-2/TRBV6-3 TGTGCCAGCAGTTTGGACAGGGGGGCAAACACCATATATTTT CASSLDRGANTIYF
- TRBJ1-1 - TRBV6-1 TGTGCCAGCAGTGAAGTACCCCCGGGGACTGAAGCTTTCTTT CASSEVPPGTEAFF
few TRBJ2-4 TRBD2 TRBV20-1 TGCAGTGCTAGTTTAGCGGGAAGGGAAAACATTCAGTACTTC CSASLAGRENIQYF
few TRBJ2-7 - TRBV28 TGTGCCAGCAGTTTATCCGGACAGATCTACGAGCAGTACTTC CASSLSGQIYEQYF
- TRBJ2-1 - TRBV6-1 TGTGCCAGCAGTGAATTCCTGCCCCCCCGTGAGCAGTTCTTC CASSEFLPPREQFF
- TRBJ1-1 TRBD1 TRBV5-1 TGCGCCAGCAGCCCTATTACACAGGGGGCAGACACTGAAGCTTTCTTT CASSPITQGADTEAFF
medium-sized TRBJ2-6 - TRBV6-5 TGTGCCAGCAGTGACGACTCTGGGGCCAACGTCCTGACTTTC CASSDDSGANVLTF
many TRBJ2-5 - TRBV6-2/TRBV6-3 TGTGCCAGCAGTTACTCGTCCCCAGAGACCCAGTACTTC CASSYSSPETQYF
- TRBJ2-7 - TRBV28 TGTGCCAGCCTAAAGGCAGATCGGTACGAGCAGTACTTC CASLKADRYEQYF
- TRBJ2-7 TRBD1 TRBV28 TGTGCCAGCAGGCCCACCGGGACAGGGGGCGTCTACGAGCAGTACTTC CASRPTGTGGVYEQYF
few TRBJ2-7 TRBD1 TRBV28 TGTGCCAGCAGTTTTGGGACAGGGTATCCCCTCTACGAGCAGTACTTC CASSFGTGYPLYEQYF
- TRBJ2-7 - TRBV5-1 TGCGCCAGCAGCTTGGGGTCAGGAGGGCCTATCAACGAGCAGTACTTC CASSLGSGGPINEQYF
- TRBJ2-5 TRBD1 TRBV6-6 TGTGCCAGCAGCAGCCGGGACAGGGAAGGGGAGACCCAGTACTTC CASSSRDREGETQYF
- TRBJ1-4 TRBD1 TRBV4-1 TGCGCCAGCAGCCTCGGGACAGGGGGAGAAAAACTGTTTTTT CASSLGTGGEKLFF
many TRBJ1-5 TRBD1 TRBV18 TGTGCCAGCTCACCAGAAGCAGGGGGTCGTCAGCCCCAGCATTTT CASSPEAGGRQPQHF
once TRBJ2-7 TRBD2 TRBV6-2/TRBV6-3 TGTGCCAGCAGTTACGCGGGACTAGCGGGAGTTATAGGCGAGCAGTACTTC CASSYAGLAGVIGEQYF
many TRBJ2-2 TRBD2 TRBV19 TGTGCCACTCGACTAGCGGGAGCTAACGGGGAGCTGTTTTTT CATRLAGANGELFF
- TRBJ2-4 TRBD2 TRBV12-3/TRBV12-4 TGTGCCAGCAGTTTCCCCCTTGACGGGACTAGCGGGAGTGAGATGGCCAAAAACATTCAGTACTTC CASSFPLDGTSGSEMAKNIQYF
many TRBJ2-5 - TRBV6-2/TRBV6-3 TGTGCCAGCAGTTACTCGGGAGGTGTTAGATCCGAGACCCAGTACTTC CASSYSGGVRSETQYF
many TRBJ2-5 TRBD1 TRBV7-8 TGTGCCAGCAGCTTCGGACAGGGTAAAGAGACCCAGTACTTC CASSFGQGKETQYF
many TRBJ2-7 - TRBV5-1 TGCGCCAGCACCCCCGTACAGGGTGTCGAGCAGTACTTC CASTPVQGVEQYF
once TRBJ1-1 - TRBV5-1 TGCGCCAGCAGCTTGCGGGGGGCAGACGCGAACACTGAAGCTTTCTTT CASSLRGADANTEAFF
many TRBJ1-1 - TRBV2 TGTGCCAGCAGTGAAGGGACTTTTATCTTT CASSEGTFIF
- TRBJ2-5 - TRBV28 TGTGCCAGCAGTCCCACCGTTGGGACCCAGTACTTC CASSPTVGTQYF
many TRBJ1-2 TRBD1 TRBV10-3 TGTGCCATCAGTGAGGGGACAGGAGATGGCTACACCTTC CAISEGTGDGYTF
many TRBJ2-7 - TRBV28 TGTGCCAGCAGTTTAGGGCAGGGGGGCGAGCAGTACTTC CASSLGQGGEQYF
many TRBJ2-3 - TRBV19 TGTGCCAGTAGTAACCGGCAGCCTAGCACAGATACGCAGTATTTT CASSNRQPSTDTQYF
many TRBJ2-5 TRBD1 TRBV7-2 TGTGCCAGCAGCTTAGGGGGGACAGACCAAGAGACCCAGTACTTC CASSLGGTDQETQYF
- TRBJ2-3 - TRBV7-7 TGTGCCAGCAGGCTAGACAGAATGACAGATACGCAGTATTTT CASRLDRMTDTQYF
- TRBJ2-7 - TRBV7-9 TGTGCCAGCAGTCCCAGCACTAACGAGCAGTACTTC CASSPSTNEQYF
- TRBJ1-5 - TRBV28 TGTGCCAGCAGTACACGGGGCGGTCAGCCCCAGCATTTT CASSTRGGQPQHF
few TRBJ2-4 - TRBV28 TGTGCCAGCAGCAAAGGGGGGGCGGCCAAAAACATTCAGTACTTC CASSKGGAAKNIQYF
many TRBJ2-1 TRBD2 TRBV7-3 TGTGCCAGCAGCTTACTGAGCGGGAGTGTGTACAATGAGCAGTTCTTC CASSLLSGSVYNEQFF
many TRBJ2-3 TRBD2 TRBV9 TGTGCCAGCAGCGTAAGAGGCCAGCGGGGGGGCTTGGCAGATACGCAGTATTTT CASSVRGQRGGLADTQYF
few TRBJ1-4 TRBD1 TRBV12-3/TRBV12-4 TGTGCCAGCAGTCTGAAGGGGGCGGGCATGGAAAAACTGTTTTTT CASSLKGAGMEKLFF
many TRBJ2-2 TRBD2 TRBV4-3 TGCGCCAGCAGCCAAGCTACTAGCGGCGGCACCGGGGAGCTGTTTTTT CASSQATSGGTGELFF
- TRBJ2-1 TRBD2 TRBV11-2 TGTGCCAGCAGCTTTAGCGGGAGCAACAATGAGCAGTTCTTC CASSFSGSNNEQFF
many TRBJ2-2 TRBD1 TRBV4-1 TGCGCCAGCAGCCAACGTGGACAGGGGGACACCGGGGAGCTGTTTTTT CASSQRGQGDTGELFF
many TRBJ2-1 - TRBV5-1 TGCGCCAGCAGCTTTTTGGAAGCTTACAATGAGCAGTTCTTC CASSFLEAYNEQFF
many TRBJ2-7 TRBD2 TRBV20-1 TGCAGTGCTAGCCCCCGGCCTAGCGGGCCCGCCTACGAGCAGTACTTC CSASPRPSGPAYEQYF
many TRBJ2-5 - TRBV24-1 TGTGCCACCAGTGATTTGTCTGCAGGGAAAGAGACCCAGTACTTC CATSDLSAGKETQYF
- TRBJ2-4 - TRBV6-6 TGTGCCAGCAGTTACTCTTCAGGGTTAGCCAAAAACATTCAGTACTTC CASSYSSGLAKNIQYF
many TRBJ2-7 - TRBV11-1 TGTGCCAGCAGCGCCCAGTCGGGACACCTATACGAGCAGTACTTC CASSAQSGHLYEQYF
- TRBJ1-5 TRBD1 TRBV2 TGTGCCACCGGAGGTGCCCTCGGACAGGGTCGACGACAGCCCCAGCATTTT CATGGALGQGRRQPQHF
many TRBJ2-3 - TRBV29-1 TGCAGCGCAGGTCCGGGGCCGGAACTAAGCACAGATACGCAGTATTTT CSAGPGPELSTDTQYF
- TRBJ2-2 TRBD2 TRBV7-2 TGTGCCAGCAGCTTAGCGGGCGGGGGGGCAATCTACGGGGAGCTGTTTTTT CASSLAGGGAIYGELFF
many TRBJ1-5 - TRBV3-1 TGTGCCAGCAGCCGACAGCCGAGCAATCAGCCCCAGCATTTT CASSRQPSNQPQHF
- TRBJ1-1 TRBD1 TRBV25-1 TGTGCCAGCAGTCCTACGCTGACAGGGGGCTCTGAAGCTTTCTTT CASSPTLTGGSEAFF
many TRBJ2-2 - TRBV20-1 TGCAGTGCTTCCCGGAGGGGGGGCACCGGGGAGCTGTTTTTT CSASRRGGTGELFF
- TRBJ1-1 - TRBV5-1 TGCGCCAGCAGCTTGCAATATCCGGGAGGGACTGAAGCTTTCTTT CASSLQYPGGTEAFF
many TRBJ1-3 TRBD1 TRBV20-1 TGCAGTGCAGAGGACAGGACGGGAAACACCATATATTTT CSAEDRTGNTIYF
many TRBJ2-7 - TRBV5-1 TGCGCCAGCAGCCTAACCGGGACGGTGAGCTCCTACGAGCAGTACTTC CASSLTGTVSSYEQYF
- TRBJ1-2 TRBD1 TRBV29-1 TGCAGCGTTGCGGGGGACAGGGGCTTTGACGGCTACACCTTC CSVAGDRGFDGYTF
many TRBJ2-2 TRBD1 TRBV18 TGTGCCAGCTCACCACCGGGACAGCCGAACACCGGGGAGCTGTTTTTT CASSPPGQPNTGELFF
many TRBJ2-5 TRBD2 TRBV28 TGTGCCAGCAGCCCAGCGGGGCAAAAAGAGACCCAGTACTTC CASSPAGQKETQYF
many TRBJ2-7 - TRBV18 TGTGCCAGCTCACCGTCTGACTTCCTCCGAAGCTACGAGCAGTACTTC CASSPSDFLRSYEQYF
many TRBJ2-3 TRBD2 TRBV11-2 TGTGCCAGCAGCTTAGCCCCCTCCGGGGGGGGAACCACAGATACGCAGTATTTT CASSLAPSGGGTTDTQYF